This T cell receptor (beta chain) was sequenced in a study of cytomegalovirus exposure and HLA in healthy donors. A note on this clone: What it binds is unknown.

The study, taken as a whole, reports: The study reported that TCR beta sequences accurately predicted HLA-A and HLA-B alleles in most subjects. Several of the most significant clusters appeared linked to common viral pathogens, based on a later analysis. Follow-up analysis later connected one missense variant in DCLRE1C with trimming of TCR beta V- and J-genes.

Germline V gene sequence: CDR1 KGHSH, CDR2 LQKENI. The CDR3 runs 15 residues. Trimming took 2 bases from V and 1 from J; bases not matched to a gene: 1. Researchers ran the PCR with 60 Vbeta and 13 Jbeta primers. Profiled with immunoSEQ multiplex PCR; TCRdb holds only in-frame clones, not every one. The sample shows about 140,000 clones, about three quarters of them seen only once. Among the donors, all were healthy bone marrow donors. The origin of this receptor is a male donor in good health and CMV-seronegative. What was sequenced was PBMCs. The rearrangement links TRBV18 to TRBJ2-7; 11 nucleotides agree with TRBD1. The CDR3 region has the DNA TGTGCCAGCTCACCAGGACAGGGGGCGTCCTACGAGCAGTACTTC. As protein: CASSPGQGASYEQYF.